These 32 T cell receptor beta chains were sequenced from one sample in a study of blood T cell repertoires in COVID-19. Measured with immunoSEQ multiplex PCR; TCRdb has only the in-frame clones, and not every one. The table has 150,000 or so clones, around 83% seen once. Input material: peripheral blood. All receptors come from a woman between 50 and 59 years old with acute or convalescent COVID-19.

CDR3: CASSLGQDGNTEAFF. The CDR3 DNA reads as TGTGCCAGCAGCTTGGGACAGGATGGGAACACTGAAGCTTTCTTT. The V and J genes are TRBV5-5 and TRBJ1-1, with D possibly being TRBD1 (6 bases). Germline-derived CDR1 and CDR2 are SGHKS and YYEKEE (reference sequence). This CDR3 contains 15 residues. V was cut by 0 bases and J by 1 base, with 10 bases left in between. Drawing the rest from reference TRBV5-5 and TRBJ1-1, the complete variable domain is DAGVTQSPTHLIKTRGQQVTLRCSPISGHKSVSWYQQVLGQGPQFIFQYYEKEERGRGNFPDRFSARQFPNYSSELNVNALLLGDSALYLCASSLGQDGNTEAFFGQGTRLTVV.

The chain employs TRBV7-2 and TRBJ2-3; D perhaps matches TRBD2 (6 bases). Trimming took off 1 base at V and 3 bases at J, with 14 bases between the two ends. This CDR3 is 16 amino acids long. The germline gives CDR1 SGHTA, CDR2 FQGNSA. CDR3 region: CASSLDWAGTTDTQYF. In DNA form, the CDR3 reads TGTGCCAGCAGCTTAGATTGGGCGGGAACAACAGATACGCAGTATTTT.

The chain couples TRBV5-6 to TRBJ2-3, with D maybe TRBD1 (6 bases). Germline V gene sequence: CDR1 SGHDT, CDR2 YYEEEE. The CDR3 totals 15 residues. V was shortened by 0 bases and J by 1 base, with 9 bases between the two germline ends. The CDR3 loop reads CASSLVPGGTDTQYF. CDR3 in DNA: TGTGCCAGCAGCTTGGTTCCAGGGGGCACAGATACGCAGTATTTT.

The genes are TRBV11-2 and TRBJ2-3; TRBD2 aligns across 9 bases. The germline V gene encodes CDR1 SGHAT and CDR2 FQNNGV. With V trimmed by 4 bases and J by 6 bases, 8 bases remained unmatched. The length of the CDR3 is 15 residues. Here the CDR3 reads CASSWTSDRRDTQYF. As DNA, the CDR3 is TGTGCCAGCAGCTGGACTAGCGATCGGAGGGATACGCAGTATTTT.

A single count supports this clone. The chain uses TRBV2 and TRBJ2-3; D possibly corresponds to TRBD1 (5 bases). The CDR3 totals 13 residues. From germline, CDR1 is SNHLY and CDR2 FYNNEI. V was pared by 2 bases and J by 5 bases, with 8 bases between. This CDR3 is CASSELREDTQYF. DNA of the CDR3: TGTGCCAGCAGTGAACTCAGGGAAGATACGCAGTATTTT.

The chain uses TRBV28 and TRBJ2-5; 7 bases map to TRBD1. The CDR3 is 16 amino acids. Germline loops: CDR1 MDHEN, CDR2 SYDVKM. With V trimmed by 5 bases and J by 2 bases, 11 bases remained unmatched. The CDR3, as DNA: TGTGCCAGCAGTGCCTCGCCGACAGGGTTTCAAGAGACCCAGTACTTC. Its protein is CASSASPTGFQETQYF.

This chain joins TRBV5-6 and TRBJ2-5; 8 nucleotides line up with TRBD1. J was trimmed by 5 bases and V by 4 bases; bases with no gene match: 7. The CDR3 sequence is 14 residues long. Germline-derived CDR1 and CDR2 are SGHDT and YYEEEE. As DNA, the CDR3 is TGTGCCAGCAGCAGGCCGACAGGGGCGGAGACCCAGTACTTC. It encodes CASSRPTGAETQYF.

CDR3 region: CASSGPRGTETQYF. CDR3 sequence (DNA): TGTGCCAGCAGTGGCCCAAGAGGTACAGAGACCCAGTACTTC. The chain links TRBV2 to TRBJ2-5; D ambiguous. The V gene's germline CDR1 is SNHLY and CDR2 FYNNEI. V was shortened by 4 bases and J by 4 bases, with 13 bases between the two germline ends. The CDR3 sequence is 14 residues long.

The CDR3 coding sequence is TGTGCCAGCAGCCAACTTCCCGGGACAGTGAACACCGGGGAGCTGTTTTTT. It codes for CASSQLPGTVNTGELFF. This rearrangement joins TRBV3-1 (or the pseudogene TRBV3-2) to TRBJ2-2, with 7 bases aligning to TRBD1. CDR1 and CDR2 from the germline V gene are LGHDT and YNNKEL (reference sequence). The CDR3 is 17 amino acids. Trimming at V came to 2 bases and at J to 1 base, leaving 7 bases not matched to a gene.

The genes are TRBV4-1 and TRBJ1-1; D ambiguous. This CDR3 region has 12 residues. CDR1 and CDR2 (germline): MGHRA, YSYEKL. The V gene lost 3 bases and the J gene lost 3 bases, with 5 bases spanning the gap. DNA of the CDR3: TGCGCCAGCAGCCACCCCTACACTGAAGCTTTCTTT. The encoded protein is CASSHPYTEAFF.

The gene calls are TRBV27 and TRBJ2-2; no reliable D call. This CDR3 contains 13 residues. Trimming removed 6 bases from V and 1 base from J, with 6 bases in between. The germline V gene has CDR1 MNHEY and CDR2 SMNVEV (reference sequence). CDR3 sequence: CASRNRNTGELFF. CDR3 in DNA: TGTGCCAGCAGGAATAGGAACACCGGGGAGCTGTTTTTT.

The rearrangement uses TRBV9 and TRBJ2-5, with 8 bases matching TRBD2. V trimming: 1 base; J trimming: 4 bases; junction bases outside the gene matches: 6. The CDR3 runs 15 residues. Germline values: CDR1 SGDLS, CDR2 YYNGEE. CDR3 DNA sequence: TGTGCCAGCAGCGTACGCGGGGGGCGTTCAGAGACCCAGTACTTC. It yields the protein CASSVRGGRSETQYF.

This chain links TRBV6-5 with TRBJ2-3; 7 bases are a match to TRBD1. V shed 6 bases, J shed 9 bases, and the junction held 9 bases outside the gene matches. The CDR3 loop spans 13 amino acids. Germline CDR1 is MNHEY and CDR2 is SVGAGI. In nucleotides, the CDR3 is TGTGCCAGCAGCTTACAGGGGACGGGGACGCAGTATTTT. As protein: CASSLQGTGTQYF.

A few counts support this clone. The CDR3 here is CASSIDFPAYSNQPQHF. CDR3 nucleotide sequence: TGTGCCAGTAGTATTGACTTCCCGGCTTATAGCAATCAGCCCCAGCATTTT. V is TRBV19 and J is TRBJ1-5; the D is unclear. Germline CDR1 and CDR2: LNHDA and SQIVND (reference sequence). Trimming removed 3 bases at V and 0 bases at J, with 15 bases between. CDR3 length: 17 residues.

CDR3 in DNA: TGTGCCAGCAGGCGGGCTGGGGCCAACGTCCTGACTTTC. This encodes CASRRAGANVLTF. The chain recombines TRBV27 with TRBJ2-6; perhaps TRBD2 as D (5 bases). V lost 6 bases, J lost 2 bases, and 5 bases lay in between. The CDR3 has 13 amino acids. CDR1 is MNHEY, CDR2 SMNVEV, per germline (reference sequence).

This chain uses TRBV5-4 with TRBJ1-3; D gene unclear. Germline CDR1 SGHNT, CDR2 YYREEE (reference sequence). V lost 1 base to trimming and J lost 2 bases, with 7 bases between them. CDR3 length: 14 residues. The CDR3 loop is CASSLSPAGNTIYF. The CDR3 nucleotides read TGTGCCAGCAGCTTGAGCCCCGCTGGAAACACCATATATTTT.

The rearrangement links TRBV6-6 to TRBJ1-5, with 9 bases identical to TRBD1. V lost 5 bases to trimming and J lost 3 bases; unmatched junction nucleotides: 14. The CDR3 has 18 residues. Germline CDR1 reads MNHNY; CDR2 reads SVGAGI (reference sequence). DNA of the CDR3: TGTGCCAGCAGTCGGTTACCGGGACAGGGAGACGACAATCAGCCCCAGCATTTT. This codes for CASSRLPGQGDDNQPQHF.

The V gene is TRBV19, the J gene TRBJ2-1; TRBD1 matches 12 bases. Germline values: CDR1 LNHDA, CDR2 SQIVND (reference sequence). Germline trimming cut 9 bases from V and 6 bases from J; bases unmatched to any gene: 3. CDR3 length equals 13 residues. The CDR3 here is CASRDRGPNEQFF. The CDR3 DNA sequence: TGTGCCAGCCGGGACAGGGGGCCCAATGAGCAGTTCTTC.

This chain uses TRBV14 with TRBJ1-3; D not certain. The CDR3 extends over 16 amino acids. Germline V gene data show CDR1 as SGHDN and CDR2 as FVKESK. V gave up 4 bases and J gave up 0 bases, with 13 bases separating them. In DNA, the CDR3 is TGTGCCAGCAGCCCATGGGCAGGCAACTCTGGAAACACCATATATTTT. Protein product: CASSPWAGNSGNTIYF.

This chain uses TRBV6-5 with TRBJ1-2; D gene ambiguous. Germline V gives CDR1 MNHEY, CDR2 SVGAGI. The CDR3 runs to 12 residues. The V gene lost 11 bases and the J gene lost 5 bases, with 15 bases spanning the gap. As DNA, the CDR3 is TGTGCCGCCGGGGTCCACAAATATGGCTACACCTTC. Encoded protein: CAAGVHKYGYTF.

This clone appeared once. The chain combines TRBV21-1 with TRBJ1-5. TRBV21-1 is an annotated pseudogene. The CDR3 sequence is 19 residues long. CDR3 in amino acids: CASSKHNRLRLMSNQPQHF. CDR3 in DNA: TGTGCCAGCAGCAAACATAATCGACTTCGGCTTATGAGCAATCAGCCCCAGCATTTT.

The CDR3 here is CASSQAQGAGEKLFF. In DNA form, the CDR3 reads TGTGCCAGCAGCCAAGCCCAGGGGGCGGGGGAAAAACTGTTTTTT. V is TRBV14 and J is TRBJ1-4; 8 bases are shared with TRBD1. Trimming cost V 1 base and J 8 bases; bases outside gene matches: 6. The CDR3 extends over 15 amino acids. CDR1 is SGHDN, CDR2 FVKESK, per germline. The full variable domain, with the rest looked up from reference TRBV14 and TRBJ1-4, is EAGVTQFPSHSVIEKGQTVTLRCDPISGHDNLYWYRRVMGKEIKFLLHFVKESKQDESGMPNNRFLAERTGGTYSTLKVQPAELEDSGVYFCASSQAQGAGEKLFFGSGTQLSVL.

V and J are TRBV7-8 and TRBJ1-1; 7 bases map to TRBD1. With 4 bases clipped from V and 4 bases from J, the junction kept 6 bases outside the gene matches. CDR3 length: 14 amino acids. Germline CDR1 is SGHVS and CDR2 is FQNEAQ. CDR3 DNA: TGTGCCAGCAGCTCAACAAGGGGGCTCACTGAAGCTTTCTTT. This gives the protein CASSSTRGLTEAFF.

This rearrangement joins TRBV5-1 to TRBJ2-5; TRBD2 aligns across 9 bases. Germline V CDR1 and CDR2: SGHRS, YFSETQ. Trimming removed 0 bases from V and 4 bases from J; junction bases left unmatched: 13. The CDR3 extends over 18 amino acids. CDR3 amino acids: CASSLAVASGAIGETQYF. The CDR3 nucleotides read TGCGCCAGCAGCTTGGCCGTCGCTAGCGGGGCCATTGGAGAGACCCAGTACTTC.

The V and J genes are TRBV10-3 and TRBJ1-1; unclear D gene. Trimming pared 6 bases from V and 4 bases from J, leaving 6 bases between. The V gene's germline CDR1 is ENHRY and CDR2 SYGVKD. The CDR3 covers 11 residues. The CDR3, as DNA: TGTGCCATCAGGACAAGCACTGAAGCTTTCTTT. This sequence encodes CAIRTSTEAFF.

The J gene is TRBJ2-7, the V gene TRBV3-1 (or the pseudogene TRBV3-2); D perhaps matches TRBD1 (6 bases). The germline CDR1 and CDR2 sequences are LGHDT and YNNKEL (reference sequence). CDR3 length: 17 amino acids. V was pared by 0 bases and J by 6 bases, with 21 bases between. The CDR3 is CASSQDGRTALGIEQYF. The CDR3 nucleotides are TGTGCCAGCAGCCAAGATGGCCGGACAGCCCTGGGTATCGAGCAGTACTTC.

The CDR3 region is CASSLGQLYGYTF. The CDR3 DNA reads TGTGCCAGCAGCCTCGGACAGCTCTATGGCTACACCTTC. The chain combines TRBV6-5 with TRBJ1-2; tentative D call: TRBD1 (6 bases). The CDR3 runs to 13 residues. Trimming cost V 6 bases and J 4 bases, with 12 bases left between them. Germline lookup yields CDR1 MNHEY and CDR2 SVGAGI.

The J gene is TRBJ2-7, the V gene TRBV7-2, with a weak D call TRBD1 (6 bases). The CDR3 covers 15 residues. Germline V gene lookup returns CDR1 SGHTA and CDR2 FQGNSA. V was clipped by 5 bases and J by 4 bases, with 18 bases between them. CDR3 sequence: CASSPGTRPKYEQYF. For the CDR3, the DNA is TGTGCCAGCAGCCCTGGGACACGGCCTAAATACGAGCAGTACTTC.

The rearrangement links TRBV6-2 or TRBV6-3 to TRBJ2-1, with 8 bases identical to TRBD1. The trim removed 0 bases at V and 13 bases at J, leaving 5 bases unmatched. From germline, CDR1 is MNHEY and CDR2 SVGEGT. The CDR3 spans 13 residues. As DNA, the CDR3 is TGTGCCAGCAGTTACTCCGGGACAGGCCCCCAGTTCTTC. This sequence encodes CASSYSGTGPQFF.

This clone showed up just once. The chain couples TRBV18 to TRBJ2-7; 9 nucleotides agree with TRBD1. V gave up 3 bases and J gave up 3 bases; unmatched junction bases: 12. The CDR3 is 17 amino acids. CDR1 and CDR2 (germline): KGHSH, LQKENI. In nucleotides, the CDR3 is TGTGCCAGCTCACCTCAACCCCCGGGACAGGGTTTCTACGAGCAGTACTTC. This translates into CASSPQPPGQGFYEQYF.

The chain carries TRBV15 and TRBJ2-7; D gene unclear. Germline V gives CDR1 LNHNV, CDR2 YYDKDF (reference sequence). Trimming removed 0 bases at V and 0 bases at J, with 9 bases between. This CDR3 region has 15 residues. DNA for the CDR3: TGTGCCACCAGCAGAGATCGCGTAGTCTCCTACGAGCAGTACTTC. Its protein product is CATSRDRVVSYEQYF.

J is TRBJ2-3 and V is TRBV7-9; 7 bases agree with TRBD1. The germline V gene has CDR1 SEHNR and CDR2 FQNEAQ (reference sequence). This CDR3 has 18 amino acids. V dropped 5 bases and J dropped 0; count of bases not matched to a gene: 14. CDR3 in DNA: TGTGCCAGCAGCCCGCGTCGTCCGGGACAGCCTAGCACAGATACGCAGTATTTT. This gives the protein CASSPRRPGQPSTDTQYF. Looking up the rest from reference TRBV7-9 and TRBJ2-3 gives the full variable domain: DTGVSQNPRHKITKRGQNVTFRCDPISEHNRLYWYRQTLGQGPEFLTYFQNEAQLEKSRLLSDRFSAERPKGSFSTLEIQRTEQGDSAMYLCASSPRRPGQPSTDTQYFGPGTRLTVL.